One T cell receptor (beta chain) is described in this entry. Its antigen is currently unknown. The identical CDR3 is also encoded by other nucleotide sequences in the sample. This record comes from a study of shared clonotypes between healthy human individuals. Turning to the study itself: Each donor had three CD4 naive, three CD4 memory, two CD8 naive and one CD8 memory plate.

V gave up 0 bases and J gave up 1 base, with 8 bases separating them. Germline CDR1 and CDR2: SGHRS and YFSETQ. The CDR3 covers 14 residues. Findings and caveats of the study: Researchers sampled only blood; tissue repertoires likely differ.

Replicate PCRs run on sorted subsets employed approximately 0.2 ug DNA, around 31,000 T cell genomes. Produced via immunoSEQ multiplex PCR; TCRdb's table is partial and in-frame only. The sample includes under 1,100,000 clones, more than 75% of them seen just once. The clonotype was recovered from a man younger than 35 in good health. Some clones in this sample may be carry-over from other donors' samples. The chain is built from TRBV5-1 and TRBJ2-7; D is unresolved. The specimen sequenced was memory CD4+ T cells from PBMCs. Subset defined: CD45RA-negative fraction. CDR3 DNA sequence: TGCGCCAGCAGCTTGGGGCGAGGATCCTACGAGCAGTACTTC. It translates to CASSLGRGSYEQYF.